Listed below are T cell receptor beta chains from one sample, sequenced in a study of cytomegalovirus exposure and HLA in healthy donors. The protocol was immunoSEQ multiplex PCR, while the TCRdb copy is restricted to in-frame clones and leaves out a portion. The table has approximately 100,000 clones, 74% seen once. The sequenced material came from PBMCs. These receptors were collected from a man over 45 in good health and CMV-seropositive. The CDR3 runs from the conserved cysteine through the conserved F or W. D genes are given only for firm matches. Size values are once, few and many counts, or a class for expanded clones, and some rows have none.

D gene | J gene | clone size | V gene | CDR3 protein | CDR3 DNA
- | TRBJ1-5 | - | TRBV19 | CASSIGAGGNQPQHF | TGTGCCAGTAGTATAGGGGCGGGGGGCAATCAGCCCCAGCATTTT
TRBD2 | TRBJ2-5 | - | TRBV10-3 | CAISAWTSGGKSQYF | TGTGCCATCAGTGCTTGGACTAGCGGGGGTAAATCCCAGTACTTC
TRBD1 | TRBJ2-1 | - | TRBV18 | CASSPSLGQGLNEQFF | TGTGCCAGCTCACCTAGCTTGGGACAGGGTTTAAATGAGCAGTTCTTC
- | TRBJ2-1 | - | TRBV6-1 | CASRPLNGGNNEQFF | TGTGCCAGCAGACCTCTTAATGGAGGGAACAATGAGCAGTTCTTC
- | TRBJ2-5 | - | TRBV10-3 | CAISSGQETQYF | TGTGCCATCAGTTCGGGGCAAGAGACCCAGTACTTC
- | TRBJ1-3 | - | TRBV19 | CASTTGRATGNTIYF | TGTGCCAGTACCACAGGGAGGGCTACTGGAAACACCATATATTTT
- | TRBJ1-2 | - | TRBV9 | CASSGSHLRVNEPNYGYTF | TGTGCCAGCAGCGGATCTCACCTCAGGGTCAACGAACCGAACTATGGCTACACCTTC
TRBD1 | TRBJ1-2 | - | TRBV10-3 | CAAGRDRGERGGYTF | TGTGCCGCGGGCCGGGACAGGGGGGAACGTGGTGGCTACACCTTC
- | TRBJ1-3 | - | TRBV19 | CASSPQGSGNTIYF | TGTGCCAGTAGTCCTCAGGGATCTGGAAACACCATATATTTT
TRBD1 | TRBJ1-5 | - | TRBV13 | CASSLGTGGGQPQHF | TGTGCCAGCAGCTTAGGAACAGGGGGTGGTCAGCCCCAGCATTTT
TRBD2 | TRBJ2-7 | - | TRBV7-2 | CASSPAPSGGYEQYF | TGTGCCAGCAGCCCCGCCCCTAGCGGGGGTTACGAGCAGTACTTC
TRBD2 | TRBJ2-6 | - | TRBV5-6 | CASHPGGANGLTF | TGTGCCAGCCATCCGGGGGGGGCCAACGGCCTGACTTTC
- | TRBJ1-4 | - | TRBV25-1 | CASSEGQSRYEKLFF | TGTGCCAGCAGTGAGGGGCAGTCCCGGTATGAAAAACTGTTTTTT
- | TRBJ2-5 | - | TRBV18 | CASSLFGQRQETQYF | TGTGCCAGCTCGCTTTTTGGGCAGCGGCAAGAGACCCAGTACTTC
- | TRBJ2-1 | - | TRBV12-5 | CASGLNGSPYNEQFF | TGTGCTAGTGGTTTGAATGGCAGTCCGTACAATGAGCAGTTCTTC
TRBD1 | TRBJ2-2 | few | TRBV29-1 | CSAGQGTGELFF | TGCAGCGCCGGACAGGGGACCGGGGAGCTGTTTTTT
- | TRBJ2-5 | - | TRBV27 | CASSSAATGAGEAQYF | TGTGCCAGCAGTTCTGCCGCGACAGGGGCGGGAGAGGCCCAGTACTTC
TRBD2 | TRBJ2-5 | - | TRBV7-2 | CASRNLAGGQETQYF | TGTGCCAGCAGAAATCTAGCGGGGGGACAAGAGACCCAGTACTTC
TRBD2 | TRBJ2-1 | - | TRBV10-1 | CASSRTSGGNEQFF | TGCGCCAGCAGTCGGACTAGCGGTGGCAATGAGCAGTTCTTC
- | TRBJ2-5 | - | TRBV29-1 | CSVTVTFGETQYF | TGCAGCGTAACGGTTACCTTCGGGGAGACCCAGTACTTC
TRBD1 | TRBJ2-2 | - | TRBV30 | CAWQRGRDGELFF | TGTGCCTGGCAAAGGGGGCGAGACGGGGAGCTGTTTTTT
TRBD1 | TRBJ2-5 | - | TRBV5-4 | CASSPGTGGSGLGETQYF | TGTGCCAGCAGCCCCGGGACAGGGGGCTCGGGGCTAGGAGAGACCCAGTACTTC
- | TRBJ2-5 | - | TRBV21-1 | CASSVLAGEETQYF | TGTGCCAGCAGCGTACTAGCGGGGGAAGAGACCCAGTACTTC
- | TRBJ1-1 | - | TRBV11-2 | CASSLGGRLNTEAFF | TGTGCCAGCAGCTTAGGGGGGCGGTTGAACACTGAAGCTTTCTTT
TRBD1 | TRBJ1-5 | - | TRBV10-1 | CASSDIGQGTNQPQHF | TGCGCCAGCAGTGACATAGGACAGGGAACTAATCAGCCCCAGCATTTT
- | TRBJ1-2 | - | TRBV19 | CASRTALGYGYTF | TGTGCCTCCCGGACAGCCTTAGGCTATGGCTATACCTTC
TRBD2 | TRBJ2-1 | - | TRBV20-1 | CSAPGGVEQFF | TGCAGTGCTCCGGGAGGCGTTGAGCAGTTCTTC
TRBD1 | TRBJ1-1 | - | TRBV5-1 | CASSSGQLNTEAFF | TGCGCCAGCAGCTCGGGACAGTTAAACACTGAAGCTTTCTTT
- | TRBJ2-6 | - | TRBV9 | CASSVAGNGANVLTF | TGTGCCAGCAGCGTAGCGGGGAATGGGGCCAACGTCCTGACTTTC
- | TRBJ2-3 | - | TRBV2 | CASSEIQGPDTQYF | TGTGCCAGCAGTGAAATACAGGGCCCAGATACGCAGTATTTT
- | TRBJ2-1 | once | TRBV5-4 | CASSLDGFNEQFF | TGTGCCAGCAGCTTGGACGGGTTCAATGAGCAGTTCTTC